What follows describes a single TCR beta chain. The CDR3 has 13 amino acids. Trimming took off 6 bases at V and 2 bases at J, with 9 bases between the two ends. Germline-derived CDR1 and CDR2 are SGHTA and FQGNSA. The source of the sample is a study of blood T cell repertoires in COVID-19. In the source study's methods: Quantification of nucleated cells was approximated via reference gene primer amplification. Data came from immunoSEQ multiplex PCR; TCRdb stores just in-frame clones and leaves some out. V, J and clone size reflect that table, while D and trimming were determined from the DNA. The sample contains approximately 59,000 clones, roughly 90% of which appear only once.

The gene calls are TRBV7-2 and TRBJ2-3; tentatively, D is TRBD2 (6 bases). The sequence came from a human donor in a cohort sampled during active COVID-19. The sample consisted of peripheral blood. CDR3 loop: CASSRDFTDTQYF. CDR3 coding DNA: TGTGCCAGCAGTAGGGACTTCACAGATACGCAGTATTTT.